These T cell receptor beta chains were read from a single sample in a study of blood T cells in healthy people across ages. TCRdb recomputed calls from the 5' RACE reads with MiXCR, one row per CDR3 protein. The sample records over 950,000 distinct CDR3 sequences, around 54% being singletons. Sequenced input: blood. These receptors all stem from a woman aged 55-70 years in good health. The CDR3 runs from the conserved cysteine through the conserved F or W. D genes are given only for firm matches. Clone size, where shown, is once, few, many, or a class for clones that have expanded.

D	size	V	J	CDR3	DNA
NA	few	TRBV4-1	TRBJ2-7	CASSQVGRKSSYEQYF	TGCGCCAGCAGCCAGGTGGGGCGGAAGAGCTCCTACGAGCAGTACTTC
TRBD1	few	TRBV3-1	TRBJ2-3	CASSQDARGYADTQYF	TGTGCCAGCAGCCAAGATGCCAGGGGGTATGCAGATACGCAGTATTTT
TRBD1	NA	TRBV19	TRBJ2-3	CASRNRGRGDTQYF	TGTGCCAGTAGGAACAGGGGACGAGGAGATACGCAGTATTTT
NA	NA	TRBV7-9	TRBJ1-5	CAGSLQGDQPQHF	TGTGCCGGCAGCTTACAAGGGGATCAGCCCCAGCATTTT
NA	NA	TRBV28	TRBJ1-1	CASSLYTEAFF	TGTGCCAGCAGCCTGTACACTGAAGCTTTCTTT
NA	few	TRBV12-3/TRBV12-4	TRBJ2-2	CASSPGDRAFGELFF	TGTGCCAGCAGTCCGGGAGACAGGGCTTTCGGGGAGCTGTTTTTT
TRBD2	NA	TRBV7-6	TRBJ2-3	CASSSRDGRVSTDTQYF	TGTGCCAGCAGCTCCCGTGACGGGAGGGTCTCCACAGATACGCAGTATTTT
NA	few	TRBV29-1	TRBJ2-1	CSVQKLASSYNEQFF	TGCAGCGTTCAAAAACTAGCTAGCTCCTACAATGAGCAGTTCTTC
NA	NA	TRBV6-1	TRBJ1-1	CASTQWGNTEAFF	TGTGCCAGCACCCAATGGGGGAACACTGAAGCTTTCTTT
NA	NA	TRBV6-1	TRBJ1-5	CASLAGQRDQPQHF	TGTGCCAGCCTTGCCGGACAGCGGGATCAGCCCCAGCATTTT
NA	NA	TRBV7-9	TRBJ2-1	CASSLASGDELFF	TGTGCCAGCAGCTTAGCTTCAGGGGATGAGCTGTTCTTC
TRBD1	NA	TRBV10-2	TRBJ2-7	CASRETGTPYEQYF	TGCGCCAGCAGGGAGACAGGGACCCCCTACGAGCAGTACTTC
NA	NA	TRBV5-1	TRBJ2-3	CASSSGLSGTDTQYF	TGCGCCAGCAGCTCAGGACTATCCGGAACAGATACGCAGTATTTT
NA	NA	TRBV7-2	TRBJ2-3	CASSLALLGRPTDTQYF	TGTGCCAGCAGCTTAGCGCTTTTGGGTCGGCCCACAGATACGCAGTATTTT
TRBD1	few	TRBV9	TRBJ2-3	CASSATGTGGFTDTQYF	TGTGCCAGCAGCGCTACCGGGACAGGGGGATTCACAGATACGCAGTATTTT
NA	once	TRBV20-1	TRBJ2-5	CSARDLEEEQYF	TGCAGTGCTAGAGATCTAGAGGAAGAGCAGTACTTC
NA	few	TRBV7-2	TRBJ1-2	CASSLPASHGYTF	TGTGCCAGCAGCTTACCGGCTTCTCATGGCTACACCTTC
TRBD2	many	TRBV29-1	TRBJ2-1	CSVAVAGGYYNEQFF	TGCAGCGTTGCGGTAGCGGGAGGTTACTACAATGAGCAGTTCTTC
NA	NA	TRBV7-2	TRBJ2-5	CASSLLGSGETQYF	TGTGCCAGCAGCTTGTTAGGGTCGGGGGAGACCCAGTACTTC
TRBD1	NA	TRBV20-1	TRBJ1-4	CSAFGQGNEKLFF	TGCAGTGCCTTCGGACAGGGGAATGAAAAACTGTTTTTT
NA	NA	TRBV29-1	TRBJ1-4	CSVEAHNEKLFF	TGCAGCGTTGAAGCTCATAATGAAAAACTGTTTTTT
TRBD2	NA	TRBV20-1	TRBJ2-1	CSAKPLAGENEQFF	TGCAGTGCTAAACCCCTAGCGGGAGAGAATGAGCAGTTCTTC
NA	NA	TRBV2	TRBJ1-2	CASSEGWAGPGYTF	TGTGCCAGCAGTGAAGGATGGGCAGGCCCTGGCTACACCTTC
NA	few	TRBV5-6	TRBJ2-5	CASSFAGRQETQYF	TGTGCCAGCAGCTTCGCGGGAAGACAAGAGACCCAGTACTTC
TRBD1	few	TRBV18	TRBJ2-7	CASSLRDRGQYEQYF	TGTGCCAGCTCACTCCGGGACAGGGGGCAGTACGAGCAGTACTTC
NA	NA	TRBV11-2	TRBJ2-1	CASSARQSSYNEQFF	TGTGCCAGCAGCGCCCGACAGAGCTCCTACAATGAGCAGTTCTTC